The 25 T cell receptor beta chains given below trace back to one sample, sequenced in a study of blood T cells in healthy people across ages. A second roughly 6 to 12 cycle PCR used barcoded and J-beta primers. Using its own MiXCR run on the 5' RACE reads, TCRdb lists one record per CDR3 protein. Of roughly 1,500,000 distinct CDR3 sequences in the sample, roughly 32% were seen once. Sequencing was performed on blood. The receptors shown here come from a woman in her twenties or thirties in good health.

This clonotype has only a few counts. The V call is TRBV29-1, the J call TRBJ2-1, with a weak D call TRBD2 (5 bases). Trimming shortened V by 7 bases and J by 7 bases, and 20 bases separated the two germline ends. This CDR3 is 14 amino acids long. Germline V gene data show CDR1 as SQVTM and CDR2 as ANQGSEA. In nucleotides, the CDR3 is TGCAGCGGGGGTCGGGGATGGCTACTTAATGAGCAGTTCTTC. As protein: CSGGRGWLLNEQFF.

The rearrangement joins TRBV20-1 to TRBJ2-1; 9 bases map to TRBD2. Germline-derived CDR1 and CDR2 are DFQATT and SNEGSKA (reference sequence). The CDR3 sequence is 15 residues long. J gave up 10 bases and V 1 base, and 11 bases lay outside the gene matches. The chain's CDR3 is CSARAPGLAFVEQFF. In DNA form, the CDR3 reads TGCAGTGCTAGAGCACCGGGACTAGCTTTCGTCGAGCAGTTCTTC.

The chain carries TRBV9 and TRBJ2-5; weak D call: TRBD2 (6 bases). The CDR3 length is 14 residues. Germline V lookup: CDR1 SGDLS, CDR2 YYNGEE. Between the trimmed V and J ends, which lost 2 bases and 4 bases, there was a span of 12 bases. The DNA for the CDR3 is TGTGCCAGCAGCGTCGGAGGGCCATCAGAGACCCAGTACTTC. It codes for CASSVGGPSETQYF.

V is TRBV2 and J is TRBJ1-1; no definite D call. The CDR3 loop spans 14 amino acids. Germline CDR1 and CDR2: SNHLY and FYNNEI. V was shortened by 3 bases and J by 1 base, with 9 bases between the two germline ends. The CDR3 nucleotides read TGTGCCAGCAGTGACCCGGCCGGGAACACTGAAGCTTTCTTT. This gives the protein CASSDPAGNTEAFF.

The rearrangement joins TRBV7-9 to TRBJ2-7, with D unclear. This CDR3 spans 14 amino acids. Germline CDR1 reads SEHNR; CDR2 reads FQNEAQ (reference sequence). Trimming pared 2 bases from V and 6 bases from J, leaving 14 bases between. The CDR3 spells CASSLLASRVEQYF. In DNA, the CDR3 is TGTGCCAGCAGCTTATTGGCATCACGAGTCGAGCAGTACTTC.

The chain employs TRBV4-1 and TRBJ2-5; 11 bases are a match to TRBD2. The ends lost 0 bases at V and 4 bases at J; junction bases unmatched: 7. Germline V gene lookup returns CDR1 MGHRA and CDR2 YSYEKL. This CDR3 comprises 17 residues. The DNA of the CDR3 is TGCGCCAGCAGCCAAGAGGGACTAGCGGTCTACTCAGAGACCCAGTACTTC. Translated, it gives CASSQEGLAVYSETQYF.

V and J are TRBV5-1 and TRBJ2-5; 8 bases fit TRBD2. Looked up from germline, CDR1 is SGHRS and CDR2 is YFSETQ. This CDR3 spans 16 amino acids. The trim removed 4 bases at V and 1 base at J, leaving 9 bases unmatched. The CDR3: CASSPPGAGAQETQYF. CDR3 in DNA: TGCGCCAGCAGCCCCCCGGGAGCGGGGGCCCAAGAGACCCAGTACTTC.

CDR3 residues: CASSLGPAGGPKDTQYF. CDR3 bases: TGTGCCAGCAGCTTAGGTCCAGCGGGAGGGCCGAAGGATACGCAGTATTTT. The chain links TRBV7-9 to TRBJ2-3; 10 bases match TRBD2. The V gene end was trimmed by 1 base and the J gene end by 6 bases; junction bases not matched to a gene: 10. This CDR3 has 17 residues. The V gene's germline CDR1 is SEHNR and CDR2 FQNEAQ (reference sequence).

There are a few counts of this clonotype. This sequence joins TRBV5-6 and TRBJ2-1; maybe TRBD1 (5 bases). The V gene's germline CDR1 is SGHDT and CDR2 YYEEEE. V was pared by 3 bases and J by 4 bases, with 11 bases between. The CDR3 consists of 14 residues. CDR3 loop: CASSSRQTYNEQFF. The CDR3 DNA reads as TGTGCCAGCAGCTCCCGACAGACATACAATGAGCAGTTCTTC.

The chain carries TRBV20-1 and TRBJ2-5; D remains unclear. This CDR3 has 13 amino acids. CDR1 and CDR2 (germline): DFQATT, SNEGSKA (reference sequence). Between the trimmed V and J ends, which lost 6 bases and 0 bases, there was a span of 11 bases. CDR3 in amino acids: CSAKDWNQETQYF. CDR3 bases: TGCAGTGCAAAAGACTGGAACCAAGAGACCCAGTACTTC.

This clonotype was detected a few times. The rearrangement uses TRBV29-1 and TRBJ2-7, with D possibly TRBD2 on 7 matching bases. CDR1 and CDR2 from the germline V gene are SQVTM and ANQGSEA. The CDR3 has 12 amino acids. With 4 bases removed from V and 9 bases from J, the gap between germline ends came to 16 bases. The CDR3 DNA follows: TGCAGCGTTGTACAGGGAGGGCGTAGGCAGTACTTC. Protein product: CSVVQGGRRQYF.

This clonotype was observed a handful of times. The V call is TRBV25-1, the J call TRBJ2-7, with D possibly being TRBD1 (5 bases). The CDR3 has 20 amino acids. The germline V and J ends were trimmed by 6 bases and 2 bases, with 32 bases remaining between them. Per the germline V gene, CDR1 is MGHDK and CDR2 is SYGVNS. CDR3 nucleotide sequence: TGTGCCAGCAGCAGCACGCTAGGAGTAGGGCAGGGCTTTGGTGCCTACGAGCAGTACTTC. It codes for CASSSTLGVGQGFGAYEQYF.

This clonotype was recorded a few times. The J gene is TRBJ2-5, the V gene TRBV6-6, with 8 bases aligning to TRBD1. The CDR3 is made up of 15 amino acids. The germline CDR1 and CDR2 sequences are MNHNY and SVGAGI (reference sequence). V lost 4 bases to trimming and J lost 3 bases; unmatched junction nucleotides: 7. The CDR3 sequence is CASSFDRGQKETQYF. The CDR3 bases are TGTGCCAGCAGTTTTGACAGGGGTCAAAAAGAGACCCAGTACTTC.

The rearrangement links TRBV27 to TRBJ2-4; 7 positions agree with TRBD2. The J call is doubtful: the DNA matches TRBJ2-7 better. The CDR3 runs to 15 residues. CDR1 is MNHEY, CDR2 SMNVEV, per germline (reference sequence). This CDR3 reads CASSLSGLVAYEQYF. The CDR3, as DNA: TGTGCCAGCAGCCTTTCTGGACTAGTTGCCTACGAGCAGTACTTC.

This clonotype appeared a few times. The chain employs TRBV7-7 and TRBJ2-1; 10 bases line up with TRBD2. Per the germline V gene, CDR1 is SSHAT and CDR2 is FNYEAQ (reference sequence). The junction had 10 bases not matched to a gene; V was cut back by 5 bases and J by 9 bases. This CDR3 has 15 amino acids. CDR3 amino acids: CASSPSGTSAGEQFF. The CDR3 DNA follows: TGTGCCAGCAGCCCATCCGGGACTAGCGCGGGTGAGCAGTTCTTC.

This chain connects TRBV12-3 or TRBV12-4 to TRBJ2-1; possibly TRBD2 for D (6 bases). The CDR3 loop spans 14 amino acids. Trimming took off 7 bases at V and 7 bases at J, with 17 bases between the two ends. The DNA of the CDR3 is TGTGCCAGCATCCTACGGGGGAATGAGAATGAGCAGTTCTTC. This encodes CASILRGNENEQFF.

In its sample, this clonotype was seen a few times. The rearrangement links TRBV10-3 to TRBJ2-7, with D perhaps matching TRBD1 or TRBD2 (5 bases each). The CDR3 loop spans 13 amino acids. Germline assignment: CDR1 ENHRY and CDR2 SYGVKD. Deletions cut 3 bases from V and 2 bases from J, with 8 bases between. In nucleotides, the CDR3 is TGTGCCATCAGTGAAGGGGAGACCTACGAGCAGTACTTC. Amino acids: CAISEGETYEQYF.

V and J are TRBV5-1 and TRBJ1-2; 9 bases match TRBD1. Unmatched junction bases numbered 4, after V lost 0 bases and J lost 4 bases. The V gene's germline CDR1 is SGHRS and CDR2 YFSETQ. The CDR3 is 15 amino acids. The CDR3 DNA sequence: TGCGCCAGCAGCTTGGGGGACAGGGACATCTATGGCTACACCTTC. Amino acid sequence: CASSLGDRDIYGYTF.

The gene calls are TRBV7-2 and TRBJ2-1; TRBD2 matches 8 bases. The CDR3 is 15 residues long. V lost 5 bases, J lost 7 bases, and 10 bases stayed unmatched. Germline CDR1 reads SGHTA; CDR2 reads FQGNSA. CDR3 DNA sequence: TGTGCCAGCAGCGAGACCCCGGGACTAGGGAATGAGCAGTTCTTC. Translated: CASSETPGLGNEQFF. Drawing the rest from reference TRBV7-2 and TRBJ2-1, the complete variable domain is GAGVSQSPSNKVTEKGKDVELRCDPISGHTALYWYRQSLGQGLEFLIYFQGNSAPDKSGLPSDRFSAERTGGSVSTLTIQRTQQEDSAVYLCASSETPGLGNEQFFGPGTRLTVL.

V is TRBV7-9 and J is TRBJ2-5; D is ambiguous. Trimming pared 5 bases from V and 0 bases from J, leaving 7 bases between. Germline CDR1 SEHNR, CDR2 FQNEAQ (reference sequence). This CDR3 has 13 amino acids. The CDR3 loop is CASSRMYQETQYF. CDR3 DNA sequence: TGTGCCAGCAGCCGAATGTACCAAGAGACCCAGTACTTC.

The V and J genes are TRBV7-2 and TRBJ2-3, with 11 bases identical to TRBD1. V shed 7 bases, J shed 7 bases, and the junction held 10 bases outside the gene matches. CDR1 is SGHTA and CDR2 is FQGNSA in the germline V gene. CDR3 length: 15 amino acids. The CDR3 reads CASNHRTGGKNTQYF. CDR3 coding DNA: TGTGCCAGCAACCATCGGACAGGGGGCAAGAATACGCAGTATTTT. Supplemented by reference TRBV7-2 and TRBJ2-3, the full variable domain reads GAGVSQSPSNKVTEKGKDVELRCDPISGHTALYWYRQSLGQGLEFLIYFQGNSAPDKSGLPSDRFSAERTGGSVSTLTIQRTQQEDSAVYLCASNHRTGGKNTQYFGPGTRLTVL.

This clonotype was recorded a few times. Possible read error: a much larger clone is one base away. The chain links TRBV20-1 to TRBJ1-2; 12 bases fit TRBD1. J was trimmed by 3 bases and V by 6 bases; bases with no gene match: 5. Germline V gene data show CDR1 as DFQATT and CDR2 as SNEGSKA (reference sequence). The CDR3 contains 14 residues. The CDR3 DNA reads as TGCAGTGCCCGTGGGACAGGGGGCTACTATGGCTACACCTTC. Translating it yields CSARGTGGYYGYTF.

The chain employs TRBV5-1 and TRBJ2-7; D not resolved. V lost 0 bases and J lost 5, with 12 bases in between. The CDR3 has 14 amino acids. Germline assignment: CDR1 SGHRS and CDR2 YFSETQ. As DNA, the CDR3 is TGCGCCAGCAGCTTGGATCGCTATATCGACGAGCAGTACTTC. Encoded protein: CASSLDRYIDEQYF. Full variable domain (outside the CDR3, taken from reference TRBV5-1 and TRBJ2-7): KAGVTQTPRYLIKTRGQQVTLSCSPISGHRSVSWYQQTPGQGLQFLFEYFSETQRNKGNFPGRFSGRQFSNSRSEMNVSTLELGDSALYLCASSLDRYIDEQYFGPGTRLTVT.

The chain recombines TRBV2 with TRBJ2-3, with TRBD2 as a possible D gene (6 bases). The CDR3 has 14 residues. Looked up from germline, CDR1 is SNHLY and CDR2 is FYNNEI. Trimming pared 6 bases from V and 0 bases from J, leaving 10 bases between. CDR3 region: CASRQSGSTDTQYF. CDR3 in DNA: TGTGCCAGCAGGCAAAGCGGGAGCACAGATACGCAGTATTTT.

The chain recombines TRBV6-1 with TRBJ1-4; 10 bases match TRBD1. Germline V gene lookup returns CDR1 MNHNS and CDR2 SASEGT. V shed 5 bases and J 8 bases; nucleotides not matched to a gene: 8. The CDR3 has 15 residues. The CDR3, as DNA: TGTGCCAGCAGTCCCCAGGACAGGGGGAGGGAAAAACTGTTTTTT. This encodes CASSPQDRGREKLFF.